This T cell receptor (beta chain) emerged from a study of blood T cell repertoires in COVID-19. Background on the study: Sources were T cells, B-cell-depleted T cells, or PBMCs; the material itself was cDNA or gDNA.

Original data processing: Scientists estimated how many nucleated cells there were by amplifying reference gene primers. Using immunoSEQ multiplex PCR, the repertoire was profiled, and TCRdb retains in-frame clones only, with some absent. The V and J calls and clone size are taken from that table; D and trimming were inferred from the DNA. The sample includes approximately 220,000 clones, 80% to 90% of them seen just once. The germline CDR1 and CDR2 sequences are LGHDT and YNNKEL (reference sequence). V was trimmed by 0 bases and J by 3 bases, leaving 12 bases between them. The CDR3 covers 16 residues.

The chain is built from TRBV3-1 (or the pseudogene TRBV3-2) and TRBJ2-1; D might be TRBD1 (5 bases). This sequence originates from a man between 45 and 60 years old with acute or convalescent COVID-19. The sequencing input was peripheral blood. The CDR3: CASSQDSARVYNEQFF. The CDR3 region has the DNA TGTGCCAGCAGCCAAGATTCGGCCAGGGTCTACAATGAGCAGTTCTTC.